This entry lists 30 T cell receptor beta chains sequenced from one sample in a study of beta chain features in type 1 diabetes. Study results and limitations: Moderate yet significant TCRB CDR3 shortening was seen in Type 1 diabetes patients in all four CD4+ subsets.

Their antigens are not known. Expressed TCRB transcripts got sequenced, as all isolated RNA was reverse transcribed. This table comes from immunoSEQ multiplex PCR, and its TCRdb copy is limited to in-frame clones, with some not included. The sample carries approximately 100,000 clones, approximately 30% recorded once. The specimen was central memory CD4+ T cells from blood. The receptors were sampled from a young woman with type 1 diabetes.

This chain links TRBV7-2 with TRBJ2-1; D possibly corresponds to TRBD1 (6 bases). Germline values: CDR1 SGHTA, CDR2 FQGNSA. The length of the CDR3 is 15 residues. The V end lost 5 bases, the J end lost 7 bases, and 18 bases lay between the germline ends. This CDR3 reads CASSVQGSISNEQFF. The CDR3, as DNA: TGTGCCAGCAGCGTTCAGGGGTCGATAAGTAATGAGCAGTTCTTC.

The rearrangement uses TRBV5-4 and TRBJ1-2; D might be TRBD1 (6 bases). The V gene's germline CDR1 is SGHNT and CDR2 YYREEE (reference sequence). V was pared by 4 bases and J by 6 bases, with 16 bases between. The CDR3 is 14 amino acids. This chain's CDR3 is CASSVGQGRNGYTF. The CDR3 region has the DNA TGTGCCAGCAGCGTGGGGCAGGGGCGTAATGGCTACACCTTC.

This clone has a handful of counts. The chain couples TRBV5-1 to TRBJ2-7, with D tentatively TRBD2 (5 bases). V lost 4 bases and J 5 bases, leaving 16 bases between the germline ends. CDR1 SGHRS and CDR2 YFSETQ come from the germline V gene. This CDR3 region has 14 residues. The DNA for the CDR3 is TGCGCCAGCAGCCCCACTACGGGAAGACACGAGCAGTACTTC. Its translation: CASSPTTGRHEQYF. The variable domain in full, completed from reference TRBV5-1 and TRBJ2-7, reads KAGVTQTPRYLIKTRGQQVTLSCSPISGHRSVSWYQQTPGQGLQFLFEYFSETQRNKGNFPGRFSGRQFSNSRSEMNVSTLELGDSALYLCASSPTTGRHEQYFGPGTRLTVT.

The chain uses TRBV7-2 and TRBJ2-5; 9 nucleotides agree with TRBD1. V lost 5 bases and J lost 5; bases outside the gene matches: 6. The CDR3 covers 14 residues. The germline V gene encodes CDR1 SGHTA and CDR2 FQGNSA. CDR3 residues: CASSRRDRVETQYF. CDR3 DNA: TGTGCCAGCAGCCGCAGGGACAGGGTGGAGACCCAGTACTTC.

The chain carries TRBV2 and TRBJ1-1; D possibly corresponds to TRBD1 (5 bases). V was cut by 4 bases and J by 1 base, with 10 bases left in between. This CDR3 has 14 amino acids. Germline CDR1 and CDR2: SNHLY and FYNNEI. CDR3 sequence: CASSVSGTNTEAFF. DNA for the CDR3: TGTGCCAGCAGTGTCAGCGGGACGAACACTGAAGCTTTCTTT.

This clone was observed a few times. J is TRBJ1-2 and V is TRBV10-3; 10 bases line up with TRBD1. From germline, CDR1 is ENHRY and CDR2 SYGVKD. V trimming: 4 bases; J trimming: 8 bases; junction bases outside the gene matches: 7. The CDR3 loop spans 14 amino acids. CDR3 nucleotide sequence: TGTGCCATCAGTGCGACAGGGGGCGCGGAAGGCTACACCTTC. As protein: CAISATGGAEGYTF.

The chain links TRBV11-3 to TRBJ2-1, with a weak D call TRBD1 (6 bases). The CDR3 contains 15 residues. With 5 bases removed from V and 6 bases from J, the gap between germline ends came to 17 bases. In germline, CDR1 is SGHNT, CDR2 YENEEA. The CDR3 nucleotides read TGTGCCAGCAGCCCCGGGGACATGGGCCGCAATGAGCAGTTCTTC. It codes for CASSPGDMGRNEQFF.

V gene TRBV5-1 combines with J gene TRBJ2-3, with D perhaps TRBD2 (6 bases). V gave up 7 bases and J gave up 1 base, with 19 bases separating them. This CDR3 is 16 amino acids long. Per the germline V gene, CDR1 is SGHRS and CDR2 is YFSETQ. CDR3 DNA: TGCGCCAGCCACCCCCCGCTGGAGGGAGGCACAGATACGCAGTATTTT. As protein: CASHPPLEGGTDTQYF.

The chain employs TRBV7-2 and TRBJ1-5; the D is unclear. The CDR3 is 15 residues long. Trimming removed 1 base from V and 3 bases from J, with 10 bases in between. Germline lookup yields CDR1 SGHTA and CDR2 FQGNSA. In DNA, the CDR3 is TGTGCCAGCAGCTTAGGATTCGGTCCCAATCAGCCCCAGCATTTT. This translates into CASSLGFGPNQPQHF. The whole variable domain, filled in from reference TRBV7-2 and TRBJ1-5, reads GAGVSQSPSNKVTEKGKDVELRCDPISGHTALYWYRQSLGQGLEFLIYFQGNSAPDKSGLPSDRFSAERTGGSVSTLTIQRTQQEDSAVYLCASSLGFGPNQPQHFGDGTRLSIL.

This chain uses TRBV28 with TRBJ1-2, with D unclear. This CDR3 is 14 amino acids long. Per the germline V gene, CDR1 is MDHEN and CDR2 is SYDVKM. V dropped 7 bases and J dropped 7 bases, with 19 bases sitting between them. The CDR3 DNA follows: TGTGCCAGCACTTATGGGTTGCAGGAGGCTGGCTACACCTTC. Its protein product is CASTYGLQEAGYTF.

The rearrangement links TRBV6-5 to TRBJ1-3, with D perhaps TRBD1 (6 bases). This CDR3 contains 16 residues. The germline gives CDR1 MNHEY, CDR2 SVGAGI. The ends were cut back, 0 bases at V and 0 bases at J, with 9 bases in the middle. The CDR3 DNA follows: TGTGCCAGCAGTTACTCGGGGGGGCTCTCTGGAAACACCATATATTTT. Translation: CASSYSGGLSGNTIYF.

This clone was counted many times. This chain links TRBV25-1 with TRBJ1-1; D is unresolved. Germline V gene lookup returns CDR1 MGHDK and CDR2 SYGVNS. V dropped 5 bases and J dropped 0 bases, with 4 bases sitting between them. CDR3 size: 12 residues. The CDR3: CASSRVNTEAFF. In DNA, the CDR3 is TGTGCCAGCAGTCGCGTGAACACTGAAGCTTTCTTT.

This clone came up many times. This chain links TRBV30 with TRBJ2-1; 9 bases map to TRBD2. The CDR3 is 15 residues long. Losses at the gene ends were 3 bases for V and 15 bases for J; bases not matched to a gene: 18. Per the germline V gene, CDR1 is GTSNPN and CDR2 is SVGIG (reference sequence). DNA of the CDR3: TGTGCCTGGAGCGATGGGGCTAGCGGGGCCGGTCGGGGGTTCTTC. Its translation is CAWSDGASGAGRGFF.

This clone was found a few times. V and J are TRBV5-6 and TRBJ2-2, with 11 bases aligning to TRBD2. The germline V gene encodes CDR1 SGHDT and CDR2 YYEEEE. V was clipped by 3 bases and J by 4 bases; unmatched bases: 14. The CDR3 contains 19 residues. The CDR3 sequence: CASSSLLLTSGSSTGELFF. CDR3 DNA: TGTGCCAGCAGCTCTCTATTACTTACTAGCGGGAGCTCCACCGGGGAGCTGTTTTTT.

This clone was counted between two and nine times. The J gene is TRBJ2-1, the V gene TRBV7-3; 7 nucleotides match TRBD1. V was pared by 4 bases and J by 1 base, with 1 base of the junction left unmatched. Germline V lookup: CDR1 SGHTA, CDR2 FQGTGA. The CDR3 extends over 14 amino acids. CDR3 in amino acids: CASSSTGSYNEQFF. The CDR3 coding sequence is TGTGCCAGCAGCTCGACAGGGTCCTACAATGAGCAGTTCTTC.

V usage is TRBV30 and J usage is TRBJ2-3; 8 nucleotides match TRBD2. Unmatched junction bases numbered 6, after V lost 0 bases and J lost 4 bases. This CDR3 spans 15 amino acids. The germline CDR1 and CDR2 sequences are GTSNPN and SVGIG (reference sequence). DNA for the CDR3: TGTGCCTGGAGTGTTGTGAGCGGGAGTTCAGATACGCAGTATTTT. Translation: CAWSVVSGSSDTQYF.

The rearrangement joins TRBV28 to TRBJ1-2; tentatively, D is TRBD1 (5 bases). The CDR3 consists of 13 residues. Trimming cost V 2 bases and J 4 bases, with 8 bases left between them. Germline V gene sequence: CDR1 MDHEN, CDR2 SYDVKM. CDR3 sequence reads: CASSLGARYGYTF. CDR3 bases: TGTGCCAGCAGTTTAGGGGCCCGCTATGGCTACACCTTC.

Only a few counts were recorded for this clone. In nucleotides, the CDR3 is TGTGCCAGCAGTGAACTTAGCGGGTTGGGGGACGAGCAGTACTTC. Its protein is CASSELSGLGDEQYF. V is TRBV2 and J is TRBJ2-5, with 7 bases fitting TRBD2. The J call may be in error: the DNA end matches TRBJ2-7 better. Germline values: CDR1 SNHLY, CDR2 FYNNEI. This CDR3 contains 15 residues.

This sequence joins TRBV6-6 and TRBJ1-1, with D maybe TRBD1 (6 bases). Between the trimmed V and J ends, which lost 4 bases and 5 bases, there was a span of 20 bases. This CDR3 contains 16 residues. Germline V gene data show CDR1 as MNHNY and CDR2 as SVGAGI (reference sequence). In DNA form, the CDR3 reads TGTGCCAGCAGTTCCATCCGTGATGTCAGGGGAACTGAAGCTTTCTTT. Its translation is CASSSIRDVRGTEAFF.

V usage is TRBV27 and J usage is TRBJ2-7, with TRBD2 identical over 8 bases. Germline loops: CDR1 MNHEY, CDR2 SMNVEV (reference sequence). The trim removed 8 bases at V and 3 bases at J, leaving 9 bases unmatched. The CDR3 extends over 14 amino acids. CDR3 loop: CASRSAGDGYEQYV. CDR3 nucleotide sequence: TGTGCCAGCCGTTCAGCGGGAGATGGCTACGAGCAGTACGTC.

The J gene is TRBJ2-2, the V gene TRBV12-5; 8 bases align to TRBD2. This CDR3 has 15 amino acids. Germline V CDR1 and CDR2: LGHNT, FRNRAP. With V trimmed by 2 bases and J by 6 bases, 5 bases remained unmatched. The CDR3 loop reads CASGLYGRGSGELFF. The CDR3 region has the DNA TGTGCTAGTGGTTTGTACGGGAGGGGATCCGGGGAGCTGTTTTTT. The full variable domain, rest sourced from reference TRBV12-5 and TRBJ2-2, is DARVTQTPRHKVTEMGQEVTMRCQPILGHNTVFWYRQTMMQGLELLAYFRNRAPLDDSGMPKDRFSAEMPDATLATLKIQPSEPRDSAVYFCASGLYGRGSGELFFGEGSRLTVL.

CDR3 in amino acids: CATKLSGTEAFF. The DNA of the CDR3 is TGTGCCACCAAATTGAGTGGCACTGAAGCTTTCTTT. The V gene is TRBV2, the J gene TRBJ1-1; no clear D gene. The CDR3 contains 12 residues. The V and J ends lost 10 bases and 4 bases respectively, with 13 bases between them. Germline loops: CDR1 SNHLY, CDR2 FYNNEI.

This clone was detected only a few times. The genes are TRBV2 and TRBJ2-3, with 11 positions matching TRBD1. CDR3 length equals 16 residues. V shed 6 bases and J 1 base; nucleotides not matched to a gene: 6. Germline V gene lookup returns CDR1 SNHLY and CDR2 FYNNEI. The CDR3 sequence: CASSSGQGARTDTQYF. The CDR3 nucleotides read TGTGCCAGCAGCTCAGGACAGGGGGCGCGCACAGATACGCAGTATTTT.

The genes are TRBV4-3 and TRBJ1-2; TRBD1 is a possible D gene (6 bases). CDR3 length: 16 amino acids. CDR1 and CDR2 from the germline V gene are LGHNA and YSLEER. Trimming took 0 bases from V and 3 from J, leaving 14 bases between them. CDR3 in amino acids: CASSQENTGIDYGYTF. In DNA, the CDR3 is TGCGCCAGCAGCCAAGAAAACACAGGGATTGACTATGGCTACACCTTC.

This rearrangement joins TRBV12-5 to TRBJ2-3; TRBD1 agrees at 7 bases. Trimming removed 9 bases from V and 4 bases from J; junction bases left unmatched: 13. This CDR3 comprises 15 residues. The germline gives CDR1 LGHNT, CDR2 FRNRAP. The CDR3 DNA follows: TGTGCTAGCAGCGGACAGGCCAGAGGGGCAGATACGCAGTATTTT. Residues: CASSGQARGADTQYF.

The rearrangement uses TRBV7-2 and TRBJ2-5; 11 nucleotides align to TRBD1. The CDR3 runs 16 residues. Trimming at V came to 3 bases and at J to 5 bases, leaving 8 bases not matched to a gene. Germline V CDR1 and CDR2: SGHTA, FQGNSA. This CDR3 is CASSLPGTGGQETQYF. The CDR3 DNA reads TGTGCCAGCAGCTTGCCCGGGACAGGGGGACAGGAGACCCAGTACTTC.

This clone was counted a few times. The chain has TRBV5-1 and TRBJ1-1; possibly TRBD1 for D (6 bases). The V end was cut by 2 bases, the J end by 7 bases, with 12 bases between. The CDR3 is 13 amino acids. The germline V gene encodes CDR1 SGHRS and CDR2 YFSETQ. CDR3 nucleotide sequence: TGCGCCAGCAGCTTAGGGGGGGTGAATGAAGCTTTCTTT. Translation gives CASSLGGVNEAFF. Full variable domain (remainder filled in from reference TRBV5-1 and TRBJ1-1): KAGVTQTPRYLIKTRGQQVTLSCSPISGHRSVSWYQQTPGQGLQFLFEYFSETQRNKGNFPGRFSGRQFSNSRSEMNVSTLELGDSALYLCASSLGGVNEAFFGQGTRLTVV.

The V call is TRBV7-6, the J call TRBJ2-7; 7 nucleotides line up with TRBD1. V gave up 1 base and J gave up 9 bases; unmatched junction bases: 3. Germline CDR1 SGHVS, CDR2 FNYEAQ. This CDR3 region has 12 residues. This chain's CDR3 is CASSLGSGGQYF. CDR3 bases: TGTGCCAGCAGCTTAGGCTCAGGGGGGCAGTACTTC.

This clone was counted a few times. The chain links TRBV5-4 to TRBJ2-1; 8 nucleotides agree with TRBD2. With V trimmed by 6 bases and J by 5 bases, 22 bases remained unmatched. The CDR3 consists of 19 residues. Germline V gives CDR1 SGHNT, CDR2 YYREEE (reference sequence). The DNA of the CDR3 is TGTGCCAGCAAATCCTTACCCGTCGCGACTAGCGATGTGAACAATGAGCAGTTCTTC. Translation gives CASKSLPVATSDVNNEQFF.

At least ten counts were recorded for this clone. The chain is built from TRBV29-1 and TRBJ1-4; possibly TRBD1 for D (5 bases). Trimming removed 3 bases from V and 10 bases from J, with 18 bases in between. This CDR3 region has 14 residues. Germline V gene sequence: CDR1 SQVTM, CDR2 ANQGSEA. CDR3 DNA sequence: TGCAGCGTTGAGTTTACCCAGGGAAGGAGAAAACTGTTTTTT. Its protein product is CSVEFTQGRRKLFF.